The rows below give T cell receptor beta chains drawn from one sample of a study of identical twins. TCRdb passed the 5' RACE reads through MiXCR, listing each CDR3 protein once. Among just under 550,000 distinct CDR3 sequences listed, 12% to 15% were seen once. These data also formed part of another study, on yellow fever vaccine responses in identical twins.

Sequences were obtained from CD4+ T cells sorted from blood. These TCRs come from a woman aged 18-29 years in good health. Both conserved end residues are part of each CDR3. The order of the fields is V gene, D gene, CDR3 protein. A D gene is named only where the DNA matches it firmly.

TRBV29-1,.,CSVGEGLGGNTIYF
TRBV3-1,.,CASSQAPGTRGGYTF
TRBV6-5,TRBD2,CASSLHTGRNEQFF
TRBV10-3,.,CAISDWDEQFF
TRBV25-1,TRBD1,CASKTGDYGYTF
TRBV3-1,TRBD2,CASTPRGRGLAGGPGEQFF
TRBV15,TRBD2,CATTSGIGYEQYF
TRBV5-1,.,CASSIEGNSPLHF
TRBV5-1,.,CASSSTVSQNGYTF
TRBV5-1,TRBD2,CASSLDPSGADTQYF
TRBV6-1,.,CASSPVGPIYEQYF
TRBV11-2,.,CASSLAGTVYEQYF
TRBV29-1,.,CSAYQQNNEQFF
TRBV7-9,.,CASSLAEVTNYGYTF
TRBV7-6,.,CASSLNSVAYEQYF
TRBV25-1,TRBD2,CASSATSGNYEQYF
TRBV7-2,.,CASSIWGNLIETQYF
TRBV4-1,.,CASSRPGWNTGELFF